This is a list of T cell receptor beta chains from one sample in a study of T cells in Graves' hyperthyroidism and ophthalmopathy. TCRdb re-analysed the multiplex PCR reads in MiXCR, keeping a single row per CDR3 protein. The table shows a few hundred thousand distinct CDR3 sequences, with around 13% occurring only once. The sequencing sample was made of blood. Source of these receptors: a woman between 18 and 29 years old with Graves' hyperthyroidism. The CDR3 runs from the conserved cysteine through the conserved F or W. A D gene is named only where the DNA matches it firmly. Not all rows give a size; the values are once, few, many and, for expanded clones, a class.

CDR3 protein	CDR3 DNA	J gene	clone size	V gene	D gene
CASSYSPQDMNTEAFF	TGTGCCAGCAGTTACTCGCCGCAGGATATGAACACTGAAGCTTTCTTT	TRBJ1-1	many	TRBV6-6	.
CSARDRSRGNYEQYF	TGCAGTGCTAGAGATCGTTCAAGGGGGAACTACGAGCAGTACTTC	TRBJ2-7	many	TRBV20-1	.
CASVVGFNYGYTF	TGTGCCAGCGTAGTGGGCTTCAACTATGGCTACACCTTC	TRBJ1-2	few	TRBV2	.
CASSVEGGDHEQYF	TGTGCCAGCAGCGTAGAGGGAGGGGATCACGAGCAGTACTTC	TRBJ2-7	many	TRBV9	TRBD2
CASSTSALKGGNQPQHF	TGTGCCAGCAGCACCTCCGCCCTAAAAGGGGGCAATCAGCCCCAGCATTTT	TRBJ1-5	.	TRBV5-6	.
CSAGALANYGYTF	TGCAGTGCTGGGGCCCTAGCTAACTATGGCTACACCTTC	TRBJ1-2	.	TRBV20-1	.
CASRPPGVRHSPLHF	TGTGCCAGCAGGCCACCGGGGGTCCGTCATTCACCCCTCCACTTT	TRBJ1-6	.	TRBV7-2	.
CASSKIGLAAYNEQFF	TGTGCCAGCAGCAAAATCGGACTAGCGGCCTACAATGAGCAGTTCTTC	TRBJ2-1	many	TRBV5-5	TRBD2
CASSLLTGVYEQYF	TGTGCCAGCAGTTTACTGACAGGGGTCTACGAGCAGTACTTC	TRBJ2-7	many	TRBV28	TRBD1
CATGGGARSPGANVLTF	TGTGCCACTGGAGGTGGAGCCAGGTCCCCTGGGGCCAACGTCCTGACTTTC	TRBJ2-6	many	TRBV24-1	.
CASGNAQGARESEAFF	TGTGCCAGCGGAAATGCTCAGGGGGCGCGTGAGTCTGAAGCTTTCTTT	TRBJ1-1	many	TRBV12-3/TRBV12-4	TRBD1
CASSDRTAIYGYTF	TGTGCCAGCAGTGACCGGACAGCTATCTATGGCTACACCTTC	TRBJ1-2	many	TRBV2	.
CASSPRTGSGYTF	TGTGCCAGCAGCCCCAGGACAGGGAGCGGCTACACCTTC	TRBJ1-2	.	TRBV14	TRBD1